The rows below give T cell receptor beta chains drawn from one sample of a study of a mutant IDH1 vaccine in newly diagnosed glioma. Their specific antigens are unknown. The table came from immunoSEQ multiplex PCR; TCRdb's copy has only in-frame clones and leaves some out. The sample gives tens of thousands of clones, 65% to 85% of which show up once; 8.9% is in the top ten. Here the sequenced sample was PBMCs, taken from a glioma patient whose treatment included an IDH1 peptide vaccine. Receptors originate from a man between 40 and 49 years old with glioma. Each CDR3 is given with its conserved first and last residue. D genes are given only for firm matches. Only some rows state a clone size, as once, few, many or a class for expanded clones.

d_gene	abundance	v_gene	j_gene	CDR3aa	CDR3nt
NA	NA	TRBV6-5	TRBJ2-2	CASSRQTLNTGELFF	TGTGCCAGCAGCAGACAGACCCTTAACACCGGGGAGCTGTTTTTT
NA	NA	TRBV5-6	TRBJ1-2	CASRGRALYYGYTF	TGTGCCAGCAGAGGCAGGGCCTTATACTATGGCTACACCTTC
NA	few	TRBV5-6	TRBJ1-1	CASSLGEGGRAFF	TGTGCCAGCAGCTTGGGGGAAGGGGGAAGAGCTTTCTTT
NA	NA	TRBV12-5	TRBJ2-1	CASALPGTLYNEQFF	TGTGCTAGTGCCCTCCCCGGGACCCTTTACAATGAGCAGTTCTTC
TRBD2	NA	TRBV5-4	TRBJ2-2	CASSLPGGGTGELFF	TGTGCCAGCAGCTTACCGGGAGGAGGCACCGGGGAGCTGTTTTTT
NA	NA	TRBV11-2	TRBJ2-5	CASSLSGPGETQYF	TGTGCCAGCAGCTTAAGCGGTCCAGGGGAGACCCAGTACTTC
TRBD2	few	TRBV27	TRBJ2-1	CASGPISSGTGSEQFF	TGTGCCAGCGGCCCCATTTCAAGCGGGACCGGTAGTGAGCAGTTCTTC
NA	NA	TRBV14	TRBJ1-2	CARRHYGYTF	TGTGCCAGGAGACACTATGGCTACACCTTC
TRBD1	NA	TRBV7-2	TRBJ1-6	CASSSPGQGPSPLHF	TGTGCCAGCAGCTCACCGGGACAGGGGCCTTCACCCCTCCACTTT
TRBD1	few	TRBV6-5	TRBJ1-1	CASSYSRGHGTEAFF	TGTGCCAGCAGTTACTCCAGGGGGCACGGAACTGAAGCTTTCTTT
NA	few	TRBV10-1	TRBJ1-1	CASSESSDPNTEAFF	TGCGCCAGCAGTGAGTCGTCAGACCCGAACACTGAAGCTTTCTTT
NA	NA	TRBV28	TRBJ1-5	CASSFPAGSRNQPQHF	TGTGCCAGCAGTTTTCCCGCAGGGTCTCGCAATCAGCCCCAGCATTTT
TRBD2	NA	TRBV29-1	TRBJ2-7	CSVGGLAGGDEQYF	TGCAGCGTGGGGGGACTAGCGGGAGGAGACGAGCAGTACTTC
NA	few	TRBV19	TRBJ1-5	CASSITGQAGNQPQHF	TGTGCCAGTAGTATTACCGGGCAGGCCGGCAATCAGCCCCAGCATTTT
TRBD1	NA	TRBV30	TRBJ2-1	CAWSVPGTGGPQFF	TGTGCCTGGAGTGTACCCGGGACAGGGGGACCCCAGTTCTTC
NA	NA	TRBV7-9	TRBJ1-2	CASSPETYYGYTF	TGTGCCAGCAGCCCTGAGACATACTATGGCTACACCTTC
TRBD2	NA	TRBV27	TRBJ2-1	CASSGTSGKRENEQFF	TGTGCCAGCAGCGGGACTAGCGGGAAAAGGGAAAATGAGCAGTTCTTC
NA	few	TRBV7-9	TRBJ2-6	CASVASRSPGANVLTF	TGTGCCAGCGTCGCCTCAAGGTCTCCGGGGGCCAACGTCCTGACTTTC
NA	medium-sized	TRBV6-6	TRBJ2-6	CASGLTSSGANVLTF	TGTGCCAGCGGACTGACTTCCTCTGGGGCCAACGTCCTGACTTTC
NA	NA	TRBV18	TRBJ2-5	CASSSRERGKETQYF	TGTGCCAGCTCATCACGCGAGAGGGGGAAAGAGACCCAGTACTTC
NA	NA	TRBV5-1	TRBJ2-2	CASSLNTGSNTGELFF	TGCGCCAGCAGCTTGAATACAGGGTCGAACACCGGGGAGCTGTTTTTT
TRBD1	NA	TRBV5-1	TRBJ2-1	CASSPLTGGGFAEQFF	TGCGCCAGCAGCCCCCTGACAGGGGGCGGTTTTGCTGAGCAGTTCTTC
NA	NA	TRBV10-3	TRBJ2-7	CAISDLHFSQGNEQYF	TGTGCCATCAGTGACCTCCACTTTAGTCAGGGGAACGAGCAGTACTTC
TRBD2	NA	TRBV29-1	TRBJ2-1	CSARPFTGGSYNEQFF	TGCAGCGCGAGGCCCTTTACGGGAGGCTCCTACAATGAGCAGTTCTTC
NA	NA	TRBV6-1	TRBJ2-7	CASTEGQLEQYF	TGTGCCAGTACTGAAGGACAGCTCGAGCAGTACTTC
NA	NA	TRBV21-1	TRBJ2-2	CASSVLTGLAGVEVGELFF	TGTGCCAGCAGCGTTTTAACGGGACTAGCGGGAGTAGAAGTCGGGGAGCTGTTTTTT
NA	NA	TRBV9	TRBJ2-6	CASSPRHLTSGANVLTF	TGTGCCAGCAGCCCAAGACACCTTACCTCTGGGGCCAACGTCCTGACTTTC
TRBD2	NA	TRBV5-1	TRBJ2-1	CASSLTSGQGSEQFF	TGCGCCAGCAGCTTGACTAGCGGCCAGGGTAGTGAGCAGTTCTTC
NA	few	TRBV10-2	TRBJ1-1	CASRDSEAFF	TGCGCCAGCAGAGACTCTGAAGCTTTCTTT
NA	NA	TRBV6-5	TRBJ1-2	CASRPRESGYTF	TGTGCCAGCAGGCCCCGGGAGAGTGGCTACACCTTC
NA	NA	TRBV29-1	TRBJ1-1	CSVRQDPGTEAFF	TGCAGCGTTCGACAGGATCCGGGGACTGAAGCTTTCTTT
NA	NA	TRBV5-6	TRBJ1-3	CASSLRGVSGNTIYF	TGTGCCAGCAGCTTAAGGGGAGTCTCTGGAAACACCATATATTTT
NA	NA	TRBV6-1	TRBJ2-7	CASSEKQGTPYEQYF	TGTGCCAGCAGTGAAAAGCAAGGGACCCCCTACGAGCAGTACTTC
NA	NA	TRBV7-2	TRBJ2-5	CASSTRGKTQYF	TGTGCCAGCAGTACTAGGGGCAAGACCCAGTACTTC
NA	few	TRBV7-2	TRBJ1-3	CASSRTDGTGGTIYF	TGTGCCAGCAGCCGTACCGATGGGACGGGCGGGACCATATATTTT
TRBD2	NA	TRBV6-4	TRBJ2-3	CASSAVPRERLTDTQYF	TGTGCCAGCAGTGCCGTTCCGCGGGAGCGACTCACAGATACGCAGTATTTT
TRBD1	NA	TRBV2	TRBJ2-7	CASSSQGQVYEQYF	TGTGCCAGCAGCTCACAGGGGCAAGTCTACGAGCAGTACTTC
NA	NA	TRBV18	TRBJ2-7	CASSPPRVSYEQYF	TGTGCCAGCTCACCACCGCGGGTTTCCTACGAGCAGTACTTC
NA	NA	TRBV11-3	TRBJ1-2	CASSLEMSSRRGYTF	TGTGCCAGCAGCTTAGAAATGAGTAGTAGACGGGGCTACACCTTC
TRBD1	NA	TRBV19	TRBJ1-1	CASRNRGGTEAFF	TGTGCCAGTAGGAACAGGGGGGGCACTGAAGCTTTCTTT
NA	NA	TRBV9	TRBJ1-2	CASSGHGQAYGYTF	TGTGCCAGCAGTGGTCATGGGCAGGCATATGGCTACACCTTC
NA	NA	TRBV6-1	TRBJ2-7	CASSERWDRGEQYF	TGTGCCAGCAGTGAAAGGTGGGATAGGGGCGAGCAGTACTTC
TRBD2	NA	TRBV5-4	TRBJ2-1	CASSSRIAGRNEQFF	TGTGCCAGCAGCTCCCGGATAGCGGGGCGGAATGAGCAGTTCTTC
TRBD2	NA	TRBV11-3	TRBJ2-3	CASSSPGLAGETDTQYF	TGTGCCAGCAGCTCCCCGGGACTAGCGGGAGAAACAGATACGCAGTATTTT
NA	NA	TRBV11-1	TRBJ2-3	CASSERDTTDTQYF	TGTGCCAGCAGCGAACGGGACACCACAGATACGCAGTATTTT
NA	NA	TRBV6-1	TRBJ2-2	CASCLGQPNTGELFF	TGTGCCAGCTGCCTCGGACAGCCGAACACCGGGGAGCTGTTTTTT
NA	NA	TRBV29-1	TRBJ1-1	CSVDRGKAAFF	TGCAGCGTTGATAGGGGCAAGGCGGCTTTCTTT
NA	NA	TRBV30	TRBJ2-4	CAWSGVPLAKNIQYF	TGTGCCTGGAGTGGGGTACCACTAGCCAAAAACATTCAGTACTTC
NA	once	TRBV28	TRBJ1-2	CASSLDPRRRGYTF	TGTGCCAGCAGTTTAGACCCCAGGCGCCGTGGCTACACCTTC
NA	NA	TRBV6-1	TRBJ1-2	CASSEYGGLDYGYTF	TGTGCCAGCAGTGAATACGGGGGTCTCGACTATGGCTACACCTTC
TRBD2	NA	TRBV7-2	TRBJ2-2	CASSPGLAGSGELFF	TGTGCCAGCAGTCCGGGACTAGCGGGATCCGGGGAGCTGTTTTTT
NA	once	TRBV7-2	TRBJ2-2	CASSLASGELFF	TGCGCCAGCAGCTTAGCTTCCGGGGAGCTGTTTTTT
TRBD2	NA	TRBV19	TRBJ2-3	CASSPRLAGGPDTQYF	TGTGCCAGTAGTCCCAGACTAGCGGGAGGGCCAGATACGCAGTATTTT
NA	NA	TRBV6-4	TRBJ2-3	CASSEGLENTDTQYF	TGTGCCAGCAGTGAAGGTCTGGAGAACACAGATACGCAGTATTTT